Following are 9 T cell receptor beta chains from one sample sequenced in a study of blood T cell repertoires in COVID-19. Generated by immunoSEQ multiplex PCR, the TCRdb table keeps only in-frame clones and is missing some. The table includes approximately 110,000 clones, 80% to 90% detected once. The specimen was peripheral blood. The source is a woman older than 75 with acute or convalescent COVID-19.

This sequence joins TRBV3-1 (or the pseudogene TRBV3-2) and TRBJ2-5, with TRBD1 as a possible D gene (6 bases). V was trimmed by 3 bases and J by 0 bases, leaving 11 bases between them. The CDR3 totals 15 residues. Germline assignment: CDR1 LGHDT and CDR2 YNNKEL (reference sequence). The CDR3 loop reads CASSHFWTDQETQYF. The CDR3 bases are TGTGCCAGCAGCCACTTCTGGACAGACCAAGAGACCCAGTACTTC.

This sequence joins TRBV7-9 and TRBJ1-3, with D possibly TRBD1 on 5 matching bases. Germline V gene data show CDR1 as SEHNR and CDR2 as FQNEAQ (reference sequence). Trimming pared 4 bases from V and 0 bases from J, leaving 10 bases between. CDR3 length equals 15 residues. CDR3 amino acids: CASSSPDSSGNTIYF. For the CDR3, the DNA is TGTGCCAGCAGCTCCCCAGACAGCTCTGGAAACACCATATATTTT. Full variable domain (outside the CDR3, taken from reference TRBV7-9 and TRBJ1-3): DTGVSQNPRHKITKRGQNVTFRCDPISEHNRLYWYRQTLGQGPEFLTYFQNEAQLEKSRLLSDRFSAERPKGSFSTLEIQRTEQGDSAMYLCASSSPDSSGNTIYFGEGSWLTVV.

V gene TRBV5-1 combines with J gene TRBJ1-1; D perhaps matches TRBD1 (5 bases). Germline V CDR1 and CDR2: SGHRS, YFSETQ. V was cut by 0 bases and J by 7 bases, with 13 bases left in between. This CDR3 comprises 14 residues. CDR3 in amino acids: CASSLEVGLSEAFF. The CDR3, as DNA: TGCGCCAGCAGCTTGGAAGTGGGGCTAAGTGAAGCTTTCTTT.

The rearrangement joins TRBV6-5 to TRBJ1-1; 9 positions agree with TRBD1. Germline CDR1 and CDR2: MNHEY and SVGAGI. The CDR3 has 14 amino acids. With V trimmed by 4 bases and J by 1 base, 1 base remained unmatched. CDR3: CASSSQGANTEAFF. The CDR3 nucleotides are TGTGCCAGCAGTTCACAGGGGGCGAACACTGAAGCTTTCTTT.

The gene calls are TRBV5-4 and TRBJ1-2, with D perhaps TRBD1 (5 bases). Per the germline V gene, CDR1 is SGHNT and CDR2 is YYREEE (reference sequence). This CDR3 spans 13 amino acids. V was shortened by 3 bases and J by 3 bases, with 9 bases between the two germline ends. The CDR3 is CASSWGVDYGYTF. Written as DNA, the CDR3 is TGTGCCAGCAGCTGGGGGGTGGACTATGGCTACACCTTC. Full variable domain (missing parts from reference TRBV5-4 and TRBJ1-2): ETGVTQSPTHLIKTRGQQVTLRCSSQSGHNTVSWYQQALGQGPQFIFQYYREEENGRGNFPPRFSGLQFPNYSSELNVNALELDDSALYLCASSWGVDYGYTFGSGTRLTVV.

This chain joins TRBV19 and TRBJ2-3; possibly TRBD1 for D (5 bases). The CDR3 length is 14 residues. V shed 3 bases and J shed 6 bases, with 13 bases lying between them. CDR1 and CDR2 from the germline V gene are LNHDA and SQIVND (reference sequence). The CDR3: CASSIKAGSDTQYF. Here the CDR3 DNA reads TGTGCCAGTAGTATTAAGGCAGGGTCGGATACGCAGTATTTT. Complete variable domain (other parts from reference TRBV19 and TRBJ2-3): DGGITQSPKYLFRKEGQNVTLSCEQNLNHDAMYWYRQDPGQGLRLIYYSQIVNDFQKGDIAEGYSVSREKKESFPLTVTSAQKNPTAFYLCASSIKAGSDTQYFGPGTRLTVL.

As to this clone: The sample contains more than one DNA sequence encoding this CDR3. The chain uses TRBV18 and TRBJ2-7, with TRBD1 as a possible D gene (7 bases). V lost 6 bases and J 2 bases, leaving 14 bases between the germline ends. The CDR3 runs to 14 residues. Germline V gene sequence: CDR1 KGHSH, CDR2 LQKENI. Here the CDR3 DNA reads TGTGCCAGCTCTCCCCGGGGGACAGCCTACGAGCAGTACTTC. Its translation is CASSPRGTAYEQYF.

V gene TRBV24-1 combines with J gene TRBJ2-5; 10 nucleotides align to TRBD1. V gave up 2 bases and J gave up 4 bases; unmatched junction bases: 3. CDR3 length: 15 amino acids. Germline lookup yields CDR1 KGHDR and CDR2 SFDVKD. In nucleotides, the CDR3 is TGTGCCACCAGTGATTGGGGGACAGGGGCAGAGACCCAGTACTTC. Protein: CATSDWGTGAETQYF.

The chain is built from TRBV18 and TRBJ1-4, with D possibly TRBD1 on 5 matching bases. This CDR3 is built from 17 residues. The germline V and J ends were trimmed by 3 bases and 2 bases, with 16 bases remaining between them. Germline V CDR1 and CDR2: KGHSH, LQKENI. The CDR3 coding sequence is TGTGCCAGCTCACCGCTACCCTTGGGGCCGACTAATGAAAAACTGTTTTTT. This encodes CASSPLPLGPTNEKLFF.